This T cell receptor beta chain comes out of a study of response to subunit inactivated influenza vaccine. Germline V gene lookup returns CDR1 MNHEY and CDR2 SVGAGI. The CDR3 is 11 residues long. The V gene lost 8 bases and the J gene lost 10 bases, with 14 bases spanning the gap. TCRdb re-derived calls from the RT-PCR reads in MiXCR, one entry per CDR3 protein. Here the sample spans 150,000 to 200,000 distinct CDR3 sequences, approximately 12% being singletons. Separately, the same data were catalogued under a study of T cells expressing NK-cell markers. Turning to that study: What made the TCR beta cDNA was 5'RACE template switching with UMIs. Of the CD8+ T cells in a handful of donors, roughly 1.0-7.5% belonged to dominant NKG2C+ clonotypes.

The chain employs TRBV6-5 and TRBJ1-1; D ambiguous. The source is a man between 45 and 60 years old who received an inactivated influenza vaccine. The sample consisted of CD8+ T cells sorted from PBMCs, taken roughly 13 days after vaccination. In DNA form, the CDR3 reads TGTGCCAGCGGGGTCAAGGTGGGAGCTTTCTTT. This codes for CASGVKVGAFF.